Described below is a single TCR beta chain sequence and its context. Assay: immunoSEQ multiplex PCR; the TCRdb copy retains only in-frame clones and omits some. The data show around 160,000 clones, approximately 88% seen once. CDR1 is SGHRS, CDR2 YFSETQ, per germline. The CDR3 extends over 13 amino acids. Trimming left V 1 base short and J 3 bases short, with 6 bases between. The data belong to a study of cytomegalovirus exposure and HLA in healthy donors. The V gene is TRBV5-1, the J gene TRBJ2-3; D is possibly TRBD2 (5 bases). The TCR comes from a man aged 30-40 years in good health and CMV-seropositive. Sequenced sample: PBMCs. This CDR3 is CASSLRETDTQYF. The CDR3 DNA reads as TGCGCCAGCAGCTTGCGGGAAACAGATACGCAGTATTTT.